Below are 21 T cell receptor beta chains sequenced from a single sample in a study of PD-1 blockade in mismatch repair-deficient tumors. TCRdb keeps only in-frame clones here, not all; method: immunoSEQ multiplex PCR. Among some 15,000 clones listed, approximately 82% were seen once. The sample here was PBMCs, taken about 15 weeks after starting pembrolizumab. These receptors all come from an adult with mismatch repair-deficient cancer.

The chain is built from TRBV27 and TRBJ2-4; 8 bases are shared with TRBD2. The CDR3 sequence is 20 residues long. Germline CDR1 is MNHEY and CDR2 is SMNVEV (reference sequence). V lost 5 bases, J lost 0 bases, and 18 bases stayed unmatched. Here the CDR3 reads CASSLRGRETSDLAKNIQYF. The DNA of the CDR3 is TGTGCCAGCAGTCTACGAGGAAGGGAGACTAGCGACCTAGCCAAAAACATTCAGTACTTC.

On this clone: Its ends do not fully match the called genes, so a read error is possible. The rearrangement uses TRBV30 and TRBJ1-4; D uncertain. CDR3 size: 14 residues. In germline, CDR1 is GTSNPN, CDR2 SVGIG (reference sequence). The CDR3 DNA sequence: TGTGCCTGGAGTCCTAATGGAGGGTTAGCCAAGTATCTTTTT. This sequence encodes CAWSPNGGLAKYLF.

The J gene is TRBJ2-2, the V gene TRBV19, with no clear D. The CDR3 runs to 14 residues. Trimming stripped 10 bases from V and 3 bases from J, with 15 bases between. Germline CDR1 and CDR2: LNHDA and SQIVND (reference sequence). CDR3 residues: CATRAEPYTGELFF. CDR3 in DNA: TGTGCCACTAGAGCTGAGCCCTACACCGGGGAGCTGTTTTTT. Complete variable domain (other parts from reference TRBV19 and TRBJ2-2): DGGITQSPKYLFRKEGQNVTLSCEQNLNHDAMYWYRQDPGQGLRLIYYSQIVNDFQKGDIAEGYSVSREKKESFPLTVTSAQKNPTAFYLCATRAEPYTGELFFGEGSRLTVL.

This clone was detected only once. The chain carries TRBV5-1 and TRBJ2-1; no clear D. CDR3 length equals 14 residues. The V gene lost 0 bases and the J gene lost 4 bases, with 8 bases spanning the gap. From germline, CDR1 is SGHRS and CDR2 YFSETQ. DNA for the CDR3: TGCGCCAGCAGCTTGGGATCAGATTACAATGAGCAGTTCTTC. Protein: CASSLGSDYNEQFF.

Here the CDR3 DNA reads TGTGCCAGCAGTGAAATTATGGCCACTGAAGCTTTCTTT. As protein: CASSEIMATEAFF. The genes are TRBV6-1 and TRBJ1-1; D unresolved. The germline gives CDR1 MNHNS, CDR2 SASEGT. Trimming stripped 2 bases from V and 4 bases from J, with 8 bases between. This CDR3 is 13 amino acids long.

J is TRBJ1-2 and V is TRBV5-1; 7 bases align to TRBD1. J was trimmed by 4 bases and V by 0 bases; bases with no gene match: 9. Germline V gene lookup returns CDR1 SGHRS and CDR2 YFSETQ. The CDR3 loop spans 16 amino acids. CDR3 loop: CASSLAGDGQVYGYTF. The CDR3 coding sequence is TGCGCCAGCAGCTTGGCCGGTGACGGACAGGTCTATGGCTACACCTTC.

This chain connects TRBV29-1 to TRBJ1-1; weak D call: TRBD1 (5 bases). The CDR3 totals 14 residues. Trimming took 6 bases from V and 4 from J, leaving 18 bases between them. Germline values: CDR1 SQVTM, CDR2 ANQGSEA. CDR3 nucleotides: TGCAGCGTCGGAGCGGGGGAGGGCGGCACTGAAGCTTTCTTT. It codes for CSVGAGEGGTEAFF.

The J gene is TRBJ1-2, the V gene TRBV19; the D gene is possibly TRBD1 (5 bases). With 7 bases removed from V and 3 bases from J, the gap between germline ends came to 15 bases. Germline-derived CDR1 and CDR2 are LNHDA and SQIVND (reference sequence). The CDR3 totals 14 residues. The CDR3 DNA follows: TGTGCCAGTAAGGCGGTAGGGGTCGACTATGGCTACACCTTC. Its protein product is CASKAVGVDYGYTF.

V gene TRBV11-1 combines with J gene TRBJ2-1, with 13 positions matching TRBD2. V was pared by 6 bases and J by 6 bases, with 14 bases of the junction left unmatched. CDR3 size: 18 residues. Looked up from germline, CDR1 is SGHAT and CDR2 is FQDESV (reference sequence). For the CDR3, the DNA is TGTGCCAGCAGATCCACACCCGCGGGGACTAGCGGGATCAATGAGCAGTTCTTC. It encodes CASRSTPAGTSGINEQFF. Combining the CDR3 with reference TRBV11-1 and TRBJ2-1 gives the whole variable domain EAEVAQSPRYKITEKSQAVAFWCDPISGHATLYWYRQILGQGPELLVQFQDESVVDDSQLPKDRFSAERLKGVDSTLKIQPAELGDSAMYLCASRSTPAGTSGINEQFFGPGTRLTVL.

V gene TRBV5-1 combines with J gene TRBJ2-5; possible D gene TRBD1, 5 bases. V shed 8 bases and J shed 2 bases, with 19 bases lying between them. The germline V gene encodes CDR1 SGHRS and CDR2 YFSETQ. The CDR3 loop spans 15 amino acids. In DNA form, the CDR3 reads TGCGCCAGTTCCCGGAATTTAGGGGAACAAGAGACCCAGTACTTC. Amino acid sequence: CASSRNLGEQETQYF.

V is TRBV19 and J is TRBJ1-1; 7 positions agree with TRBD1. Trimming cost V 4 bases and J 2 bases; bases outside gene matches: 10. Looked up from germline, CDR1 is LNHDA and CDR2 is SQIVND (reference sequence). CDR3 size: 16 residues. CDR3 loop: CASSRKTGKINTEAFF. DNA for the CDR3: TGTGCCAGTAGTAGGAAGACAGGGAAAATTAACACTGAAGCTTTCTTT.

V gene TRBV7-3 combines with J gene TRBJ1-1; D remains unclear. CDR1 and CDR2 (germline): SGHTA, FQGTGA. CDR3 length: 15 amino acids. Trimming removed 5 bases at V and 1 base at J, with 14 bases between. The CDR3 sequence is CASSESPAGNTEAFF. CDR3 coding DNA: TGTGCCAGCAGCGAAAGCCCGGCGGGGAACACTGAAGCTTTCTTT.

This chain joins TRBV18 and TRBJ1-3; no clear D gene. Germline loops: CDR1 KGHSH, CDR2 LQKENI. The V gene lost 0 bases and the J gene lost 4 bases, with 10 bases spanning the gap. The CDR3 totals 15 residues. The CDR3 spells CASSPPSVTGNTIYF. DNA of the CDR3: TGTGCCAGCTCACCACCGTCAGTGACAGGAAACACCATATATTTT.

The chain uses TRBV11-3 and TRBJ2-2, with 8 bases fitting TRBD1. This CDR3 comprises 17 residues. J lost 2 bases, V lost 7 bases, and 12 bases had no gene match. Germline CDR1 reads SGHNT; CDR2 reads YENEEA. The CDR3 region has the DNA TGTGCCAGCACCGATCAACAGGGGGGAATTAACACCGGGGAGCTGTTTTTT. It is translated as CASTDQQGGINTGELFF. The full variable domain, completed using reference TRBV11-3 and TRBJ2-2, is EAGVVQSPRYKIIEKKQPVAFWCNPISGHNTLYWYLQNLGQGPELLIRYENEEAVDDSQLPKDRFSAERLKGVDSTLKIQPAELGDSAVYLCASTDQQGGINTGELFFGEGSRLTVL.

This rearrangement joins TRBV9 to TRBJ2-2; possibly TRBD1 for D (5 bases). This CDR3 has 14 residues. Germline V CDR1 and CDR2: SGDLS, YYNGEE. V gave up 3 bases and J gave up 3 bases, with 9 bases separating them. CDR3 region: CASSGREYTGELFF. The CDR3, as DNA: TGTGCCAGCAGCGGCAGGGAATACACCGGGGAGCTGTTTTTT.

This chain connects TRBV29-1 to TRBJ2-1; 8 bases line up with TRBD2. The junction had 11 bases not matched to a gene; V was cut back by 8 bases and J by 8 bases. This CDR3 is built from 13 residues. CDR1 is SQVTM, CDR2 ANQGSEA, per germline. The CDR3 DNA sequence: TGCAGCTCTGAGCGGGAGAGCCTCGATGAGCAGTTCTTC. The encoded protein is CSSERESLDEQFF.

For the CDR3, the DNA is TGTGCCAGCAGCCCTCCGGGGGCTAGCGGGATCTACGAGCAGTACTTC. It codes for CASSPPGASGIYEQYF. The rearrangement joins TRBV28 to TRBJ2-7, with 9 bases identical to TRBD2. The CDR3 is 16 amino acids. CDR1 is MDHEN, CDR2 SYDVKM, per germline. V trimming: 6 bases; J trimming: 3 bases; junction bases outside the gene matches: 12.

The rearrangement links TRBV9 to TRBJ2-7; the match to TRBD2 covers 7 bases. The V gene's germline CDR1 is SGDLS and CDR2 YYNGEE. The length of the CDR3 is 15 residues. V was clipped by 4 bases and J by 2 bases; unmatched bases: 9. The CDR3 is CASSQGSGSPYEQYF. As DNA, the CDR3 is TGTGCCAGCAGCCAGGGTAGCGGGTCCCCCTACGAGCAGTACTTC.

The chain uses TRBV5-1 and TRBJ2-3, with 7 nucleotides matching TRBD1. The CDR3 length is 13 residues. The germline V gene encodes CDR1 SGHRS and CDR2 YFSETQ. Trimming cost V 3 bases and J 7 bases; bases outside gene matches: 5. CDR3 sequence: CASSSDRQNTQYF. The CDR3 bases are TGCGCCAGCAGCTCGGACAGGCAAAATACGCAGTATTTT.

The J gene is TRBJ2-5, the V gene TRBV7-3; the match to TRBD1 covers 8 bases. The trim removed 5 bases at V and 1 base at J, leaving 3 bases unmatched. CDR3 size: 14 residues. Per germline, CDR1 SGHTA and CDR2 FQGTGA. The CDR3 region is CASSKGQGQETQYF. The CDR3 DNA reads TGTGCCAGCAGCAAAGGACAGGGCCAAGAGACCCAGTACTTC.

This chain links TRBV7-2 with TRBJ2-1, with 7 positions matching TRBD1. Per the germline V gene, CDR1 is SGHTA and CDR2 is FQGNSA. The CDR3 has 12 residues. The ends lost 5 bases at V and 15 bases at J; junction bases unmatched: 10. CDR3 loop: CASSRDSKTGFF. Here the CDR3 DNA reads TGTGCCAGCAGCCGGGACAGTAAAACGGGGTTCTTC.